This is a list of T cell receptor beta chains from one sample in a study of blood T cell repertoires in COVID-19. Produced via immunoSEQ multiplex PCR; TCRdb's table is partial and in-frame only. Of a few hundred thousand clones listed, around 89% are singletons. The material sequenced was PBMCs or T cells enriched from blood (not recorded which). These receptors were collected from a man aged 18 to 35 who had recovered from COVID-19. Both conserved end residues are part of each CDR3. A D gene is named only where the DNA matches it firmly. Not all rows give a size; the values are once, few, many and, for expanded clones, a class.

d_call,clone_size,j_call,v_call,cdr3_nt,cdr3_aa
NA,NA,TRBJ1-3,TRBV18,TGTGCCAGCTCACCAAGTTCCGTACTTGGAAACACCATATATTTT,CASSPSSVLGNTIYF
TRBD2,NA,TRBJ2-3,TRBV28,TGTGCCAGCAGTTTGATAGGGACTAGCGGTACTAGCACAGATACGCAGTATTTT,CASSLIGTSGTSTDTQYF
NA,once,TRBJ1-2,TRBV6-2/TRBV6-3,TGTGCCAGCAGTTACGCACAGGGAATAGATGGCTACACCTTC,CASSYAQGIDGYTF
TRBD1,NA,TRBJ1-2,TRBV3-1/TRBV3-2,TGTGCCAGCGCACTGACAGGGGTGGTCTATGGCTACACCTTC,CASALTGVVYGYTF
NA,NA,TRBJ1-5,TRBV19,TGTGCCAGTAGTATAGAACTGAATCAGCCCCAGCATTTT,CASSIELNQPQHF
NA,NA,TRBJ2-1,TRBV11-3,TGTGCCAGCAGCTTGACGGGAAACCCTGAGCAGTTCTTC,CASSLTGNPEQFF
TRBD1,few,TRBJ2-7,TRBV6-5,TGTGCCAGCATTTTGTTTATGACAGGGTCCTACGAGCAGTACTTC,CASILFMTGSYEQYF
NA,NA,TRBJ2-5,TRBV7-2,TGTGCCAGCAGCCCGAATGGGCAGGGTGCCCCAACCCAGTACTTC,CASSPNGQGAPTQYF
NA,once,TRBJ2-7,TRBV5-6,TGTGCCAGCAGCCAATGGACAGCCGAGCAGTACTTC,CASSQWTAEQYF
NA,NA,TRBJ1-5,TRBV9,TGTGCCAGCAGCGTAGACGCAGATTATCAGCCCCAGCATTTT,CASSVDADYQPQHF
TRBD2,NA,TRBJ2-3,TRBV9,TGTGCCAGCAGCGTGACAGCGGGAGGAGGAGATACGCAGTATTTT,CASSVTAGGGDTQYF
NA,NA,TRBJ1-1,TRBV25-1,TGTGCCAGCAGCTATTCGGACGGGGAGTGGGCTGAAGCTTTCTTT,CASSYSDGEWAEAFF
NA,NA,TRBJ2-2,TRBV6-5,TGTGCCACCGGGACAAGAGGAGACACCGGGGAGCTGTTTTTT,CATGTRGDTGELFF
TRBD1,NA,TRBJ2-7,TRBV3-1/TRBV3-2,TGTGCCAGCAGCCAAAACGGACAGGGCCCCTACTACGAGCAGTACTTC,CASSQNGQGPYYEQYF
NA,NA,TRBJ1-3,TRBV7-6,TGTGCCAGCAGCTTTTTTCAGGGTGGGTCTGGAAACACCATATATTTT,CASSFFQGGSGNTIYF
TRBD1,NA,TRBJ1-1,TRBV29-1,TGCAGCGTAGCTTCTGCGGACAGGCCGGTGAACGGTGAAGCTTTCTTT,CSVASADRPVNGEAFF
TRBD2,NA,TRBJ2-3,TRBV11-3,TGTGCCAGCAGCTTAACATGGGGACTAGCGGGGTCGGATACGCAGTATTTT,CASSLTWGLAGSDTQYF
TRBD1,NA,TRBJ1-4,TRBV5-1,TGCGCCAGCAGCCCCGGGACAGGGCCCCCTAATGAAAAACTGTTTTTT,CASSPGTGPPNEKLFF
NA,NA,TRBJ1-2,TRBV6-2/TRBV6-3,TGTGCCAGCAGTCCCGGGTCCGCCTATGGCTACACCTTC,CASSPGSAYGYTF
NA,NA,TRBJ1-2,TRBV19,TGTGCCAGTACTGTCCCGGGACACCTTAATGGCTACACCTTC,CASTVPGHLNGYTF
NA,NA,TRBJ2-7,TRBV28,TGTGCCAGCAGGACGGGCGGGACTGCCTACGAGCAGTACTTC,CASRTGGTAYEQYF
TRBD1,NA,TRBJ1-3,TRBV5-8,TGTGCCAGCAGTCGCAAGGGACAGGGCTTAAACACCATATATTTT,CASSRKGQGLNTIYF
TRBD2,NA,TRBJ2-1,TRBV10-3,TGTGCCATCCGTGGGGGGGATACCAATGAGCAGTTCTTC,CAIRGGDTNEQFF
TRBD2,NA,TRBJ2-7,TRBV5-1,TGCGCCAGCAGCTTGGAAAGGGGTAGCGGGAGTAGCTACGAGCAGTACTTC,CASSLERGSGSSYEQYF